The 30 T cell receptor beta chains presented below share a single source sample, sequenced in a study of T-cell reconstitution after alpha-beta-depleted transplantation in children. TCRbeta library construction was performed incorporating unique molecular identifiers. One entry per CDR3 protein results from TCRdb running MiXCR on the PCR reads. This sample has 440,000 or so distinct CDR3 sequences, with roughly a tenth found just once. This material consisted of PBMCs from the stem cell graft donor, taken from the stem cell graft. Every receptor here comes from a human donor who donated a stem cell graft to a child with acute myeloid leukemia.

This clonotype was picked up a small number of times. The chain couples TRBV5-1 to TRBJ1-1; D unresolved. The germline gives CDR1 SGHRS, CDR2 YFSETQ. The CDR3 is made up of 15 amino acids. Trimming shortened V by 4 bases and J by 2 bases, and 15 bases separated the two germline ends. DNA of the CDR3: TGCGCCAGCAGCGCCCAGGTCCATCGAAACACTGAAGCTTTCTTT. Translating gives CASSAQVHRNTEAFF.

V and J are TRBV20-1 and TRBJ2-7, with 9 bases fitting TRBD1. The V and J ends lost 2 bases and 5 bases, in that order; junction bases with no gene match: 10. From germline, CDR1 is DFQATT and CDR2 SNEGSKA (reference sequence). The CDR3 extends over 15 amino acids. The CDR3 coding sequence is TGCAGTGCTAGACCCTGGGACAGGGACTACCACGAGCAGTACTTC. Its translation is CSARPWDRDYHEQYF.

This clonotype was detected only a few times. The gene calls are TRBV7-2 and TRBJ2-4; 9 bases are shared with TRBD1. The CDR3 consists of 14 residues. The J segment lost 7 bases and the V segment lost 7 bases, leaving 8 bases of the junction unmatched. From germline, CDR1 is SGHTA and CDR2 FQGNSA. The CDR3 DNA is TGTGCCAGCACCTCCGGGACAGGGTTCAACATTCAGTACTTC. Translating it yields CASTSGTGFNIQYF.

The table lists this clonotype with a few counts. CDR3 DNA: TGTGCCAGCAGCCAAGATGATTGGGGACGCCGCAGTCCCTATAATTCACCCCTCCACTTT. Its protein is CASSQDDWGRRSPYNSPLHF. V is TRBV3-2 and J is TRBJ1-6; the table gives TRBD1 as D, unverified against the DNA. TRBV3-2 is annotated as a pseudogene. The CDR3 is 20 residues long.

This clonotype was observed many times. CDR3 sequence: CASSLGGAATNTGELFF. The DNA of the CDR3 is TGTGCCAGCAGCCTAGGAGGGGCAGCGACCAACACCGGGGAGCTGTTTTTT. This rearrangement joins TRBV5-6 to TRBJ2-2; D might be TRBD2 (6 bases). Per the germline V gene, CDR1 is SGHDT and CDR2 is YYEEEE. The V end was cut by 4 bases, the J end by 2 bases, with 18 bases between. The CDR3 has 17 residues.

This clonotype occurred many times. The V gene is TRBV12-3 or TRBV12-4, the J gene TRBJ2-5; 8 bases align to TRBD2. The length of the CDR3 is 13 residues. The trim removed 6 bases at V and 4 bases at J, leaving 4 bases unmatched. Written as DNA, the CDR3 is TGTGCCAGCAGCGAAACTAGCGGAGAGACCCAGTACTTC. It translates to CASSETSGETQYF.

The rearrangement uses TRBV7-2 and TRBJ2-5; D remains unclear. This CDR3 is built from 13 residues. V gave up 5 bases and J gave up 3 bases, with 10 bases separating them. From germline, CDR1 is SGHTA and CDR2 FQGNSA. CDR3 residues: CASSLSREETQYF. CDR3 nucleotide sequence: TGTGCCAGCAGCCTGAGCAGAGAAGAGACCCAGTACTTC. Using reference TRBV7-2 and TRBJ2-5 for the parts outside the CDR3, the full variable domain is GAGVSQSPSNKVTEKGKDVELRCDPISGHTALYWYRQSLGQGLEFLIYFQGNSAPDKSGLPSDRFSAERTGGSVSTLTIQRTQQEDSAVYLCASSLSREETQYFGPGTRLLVL.

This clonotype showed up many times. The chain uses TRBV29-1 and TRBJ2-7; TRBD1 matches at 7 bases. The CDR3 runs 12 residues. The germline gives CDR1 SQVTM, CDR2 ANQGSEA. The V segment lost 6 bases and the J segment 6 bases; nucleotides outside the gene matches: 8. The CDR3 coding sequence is TGCAGCGTCACCCTGACAGGGCCCGAGCAGTACTTC. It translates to CSVTLTGPEQYF.

The CDR3 DNA is TGCGCCAGCAGCCGGGGCGGAGGATACAATGAGCAGTTCTTC. Translated: CASSRGGGYNEQFF. The rearrangement uses TRBV4-3 and TRBJ2-1, with D tentatively TRBD1 or TRBD2 (5 bases each). Germline values: CDR1 LGHNA, CDR2 YSLEER. V lost 4 bases and J 4 bases, leaving 11 bases between the germline ends. CDR3 length: 14 residues.

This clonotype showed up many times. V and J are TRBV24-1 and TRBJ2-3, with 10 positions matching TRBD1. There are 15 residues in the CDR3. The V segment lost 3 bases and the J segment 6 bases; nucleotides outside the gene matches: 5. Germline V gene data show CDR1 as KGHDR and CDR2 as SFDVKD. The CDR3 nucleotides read TGTGCCACCAGTGATCCAAGACAGGGGGCCGATACGCAGTATTTT. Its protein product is CATSDPRQGADTQYF.

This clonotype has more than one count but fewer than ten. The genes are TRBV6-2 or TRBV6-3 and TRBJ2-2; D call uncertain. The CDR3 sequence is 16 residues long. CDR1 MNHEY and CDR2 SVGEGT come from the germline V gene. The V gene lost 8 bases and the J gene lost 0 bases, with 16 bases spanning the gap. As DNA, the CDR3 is TGTGCCAGCCGAAAAAACGGCGGAGCGAACACCGGGGAGCTGTTTTTT. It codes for CASRKNGGANTGELFF.

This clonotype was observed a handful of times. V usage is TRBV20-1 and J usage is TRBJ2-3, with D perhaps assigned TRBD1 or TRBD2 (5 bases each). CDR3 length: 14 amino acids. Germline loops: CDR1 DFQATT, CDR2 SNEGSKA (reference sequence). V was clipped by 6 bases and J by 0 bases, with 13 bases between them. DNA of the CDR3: TGCAGTGCCGGGACCACAACTAGCACAGATACGCAGTATTTT. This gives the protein CSAGTTTSTDTQYF.

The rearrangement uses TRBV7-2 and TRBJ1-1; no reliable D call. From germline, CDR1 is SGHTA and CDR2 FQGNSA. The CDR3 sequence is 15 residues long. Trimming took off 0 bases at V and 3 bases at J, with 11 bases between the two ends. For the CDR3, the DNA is TGTGCCAGCAGCTTAGCCACCTCGACGGACACTGAAGCTTTCTTT. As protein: CASSLATSTDTEAFF.

The CDR3 nucleotides are TGTGCCAGCAGCCCACTAGGACAGGATGGGCAAGAGACCCAGTACTTC. Translating gives CASSPLGQDGQETQYF. The V call is TRBV14, the J call TRBJ2-5; 7 bases fit TRBD1. This CDR3 has 16 residues. The V segment lost 4 bases and the J segment 2 bases; nucleotides outside the gene matches: 10. Germline values: CDR1 SGHDN, CDR2 FVKESK. Full variable domain (rest looked up from reference TRBV14 and TRBJ2-5): EAGVTQFPSHSVIEKGQTVTLRCDPISGHDNLYWYRRVMGKEIKFLLHFVKESKQDESGMPNNRFLAERTGGTYSTLKVQPAELEDSGVYFCASSPLGQDGQETQYFGPGTRLLVL.

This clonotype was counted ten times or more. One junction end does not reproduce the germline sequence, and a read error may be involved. Written as DNA, the CDR3 is TGCAGTGCTACCGGACAGAACCCTGAAGCTTTCTTT. Translation: CSATGQNPEAFF. The V gene is TRBV20-1, the J gene TRBJ1-1, with a tentative D call TRBD1 (6 bases). The V gene's germline CDR1 is DFQATT and CDR2 SNEGSKA (reference sequence). CDR3 length: 12 amino acids.

In DNA, the CDR3 is TGCGCCAGCAGCCCGGACAGGCTTAACTACGAGCAGTACGTC. Its translation is CASSPDRLNYEQYV. The chain employs TRBV5-1 and TRBJ2-7; 7 nucleotides agree with TRBD1. This CDR3 contains 14 residues. V was pared by 4 bases and J by 3 bases, with 7 bases of the junction left unmatched. Germline V CDR1 and CDR2: SGHRS, YFSETQ.

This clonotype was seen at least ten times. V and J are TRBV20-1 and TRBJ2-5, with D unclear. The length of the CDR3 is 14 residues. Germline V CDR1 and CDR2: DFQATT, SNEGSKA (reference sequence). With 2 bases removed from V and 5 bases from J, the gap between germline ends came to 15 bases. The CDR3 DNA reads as TGCAGTGCTAGAAACCCTCTCGGGCAGGAGACCCAGTACTTC. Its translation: CSARNPLGQETQYF.

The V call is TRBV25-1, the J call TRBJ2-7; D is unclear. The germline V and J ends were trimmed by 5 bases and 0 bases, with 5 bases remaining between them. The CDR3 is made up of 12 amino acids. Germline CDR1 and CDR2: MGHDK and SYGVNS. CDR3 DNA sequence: TGTGCCAGCAGTAACGTCTCCTACGAGCAGTACTTC. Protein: CASSNVSYEQYF.

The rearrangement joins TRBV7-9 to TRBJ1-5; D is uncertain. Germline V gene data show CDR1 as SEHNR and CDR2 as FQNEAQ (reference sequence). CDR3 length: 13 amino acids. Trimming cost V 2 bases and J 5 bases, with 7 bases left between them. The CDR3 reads CASSLPGDQPQHF. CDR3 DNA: TGTGCCAGCAGCTTACCTGGGGATCAGCCCCAGCATTTT.

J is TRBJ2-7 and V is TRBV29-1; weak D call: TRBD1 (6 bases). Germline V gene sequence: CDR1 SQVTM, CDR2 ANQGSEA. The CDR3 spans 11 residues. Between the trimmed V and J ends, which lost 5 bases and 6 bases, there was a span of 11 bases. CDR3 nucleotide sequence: TGCAGCGTTTCCAGGGGTGGCGAGCAGTACTTC. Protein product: CSVSRGGEQYF.

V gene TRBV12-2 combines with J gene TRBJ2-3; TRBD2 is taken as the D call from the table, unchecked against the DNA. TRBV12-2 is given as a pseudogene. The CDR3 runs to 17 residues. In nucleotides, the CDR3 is TGTGCAAGTCGCTTAGATAGAGCGGGGGGGCCGATAGATACGCAGTATTTT. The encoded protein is CASRLDRAGGPIDTQYF.

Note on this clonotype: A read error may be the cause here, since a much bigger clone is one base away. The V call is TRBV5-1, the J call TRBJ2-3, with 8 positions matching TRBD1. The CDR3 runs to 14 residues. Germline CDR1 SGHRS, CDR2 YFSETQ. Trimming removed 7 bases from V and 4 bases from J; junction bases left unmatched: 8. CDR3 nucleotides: TGCGCCAGCGGCAAAGGACAGGGATCAGATACGCAGTATTTT. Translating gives CASGKGQGSDTQYF.

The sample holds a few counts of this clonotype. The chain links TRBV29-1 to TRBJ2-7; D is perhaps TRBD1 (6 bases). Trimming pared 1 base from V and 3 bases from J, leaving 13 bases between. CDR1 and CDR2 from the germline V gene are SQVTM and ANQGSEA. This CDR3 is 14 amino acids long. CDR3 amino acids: CSVEGGGTDYEQYF. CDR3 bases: TGCAGCGTTGAAGGAGGGGGAACGGACTACGAGCAGTACTTC.

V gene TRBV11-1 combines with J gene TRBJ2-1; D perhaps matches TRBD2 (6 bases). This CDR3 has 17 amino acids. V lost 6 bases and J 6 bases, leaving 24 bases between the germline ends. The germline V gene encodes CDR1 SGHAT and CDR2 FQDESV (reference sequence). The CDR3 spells CASRRQQSARRGNEQFF. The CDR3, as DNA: TGTGCCAGCAGACGACAACAGTCGGCGCGGAGGGGCAATGAGCAGTTCTTC.

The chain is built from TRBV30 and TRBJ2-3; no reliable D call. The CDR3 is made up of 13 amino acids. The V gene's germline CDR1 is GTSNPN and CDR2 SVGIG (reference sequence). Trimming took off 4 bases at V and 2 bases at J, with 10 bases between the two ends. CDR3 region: CAWTPKDTDTQYF. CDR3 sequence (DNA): TGTGCCTGGACACCGAAGGACACAGATACGCAGTATTTT.

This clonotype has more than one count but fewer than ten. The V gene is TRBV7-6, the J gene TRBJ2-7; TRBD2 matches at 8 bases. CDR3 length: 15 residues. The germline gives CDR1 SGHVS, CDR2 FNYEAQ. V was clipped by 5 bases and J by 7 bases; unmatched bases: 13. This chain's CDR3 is CASSGMGLGLREQYF. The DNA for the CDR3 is TGTGCCAGCAGCGGGATGGGACTAGGGCTTCGGGAGCAGTACTTC. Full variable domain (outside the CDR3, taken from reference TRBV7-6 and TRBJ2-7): GAGVSQSPRYKVTKRGQDVALRCDPISGHVSLYWYRQALGQGPEFLTYFNYEAQQDKSGLPNDRFSAERPEGSISTLTIQRTEQRDSAMYRCASSGMGLGLREQYFGPGTRLTVT.

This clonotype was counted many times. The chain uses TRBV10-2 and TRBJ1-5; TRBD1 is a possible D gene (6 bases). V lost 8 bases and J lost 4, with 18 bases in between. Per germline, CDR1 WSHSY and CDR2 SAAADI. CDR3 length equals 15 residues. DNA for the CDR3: TGCGCCAGCCCCTATGACTTAGGGGGGAATCAGCCCCAGCATTTT. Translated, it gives CASPYDLGGNQPQHF.

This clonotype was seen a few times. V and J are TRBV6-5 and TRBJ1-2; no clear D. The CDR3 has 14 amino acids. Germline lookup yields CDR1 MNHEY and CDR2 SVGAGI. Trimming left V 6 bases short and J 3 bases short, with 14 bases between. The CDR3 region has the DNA TGTGCCAGCAGCCCGCCGCCGATGGACTATGGCTACACCTTC. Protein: CASSPPPMDYGYTF.

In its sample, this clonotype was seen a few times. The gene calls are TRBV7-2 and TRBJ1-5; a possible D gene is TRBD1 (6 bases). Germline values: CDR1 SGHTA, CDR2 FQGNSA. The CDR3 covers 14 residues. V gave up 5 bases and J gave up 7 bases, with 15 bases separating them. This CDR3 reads CASSLFTGTQPQHF. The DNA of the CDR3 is TGTGCCAGCAGCCTTTTCACAGGGACCCAGCCCCAGCATTTT.

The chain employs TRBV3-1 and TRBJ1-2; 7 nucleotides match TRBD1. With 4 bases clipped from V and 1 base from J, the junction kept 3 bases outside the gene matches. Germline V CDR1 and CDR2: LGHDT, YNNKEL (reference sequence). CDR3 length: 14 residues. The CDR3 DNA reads TGTGCCAGCAGCCCGGACAGGAGTAACTATGGCTACACCTTC. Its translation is CASSPDRSNYGYTF.